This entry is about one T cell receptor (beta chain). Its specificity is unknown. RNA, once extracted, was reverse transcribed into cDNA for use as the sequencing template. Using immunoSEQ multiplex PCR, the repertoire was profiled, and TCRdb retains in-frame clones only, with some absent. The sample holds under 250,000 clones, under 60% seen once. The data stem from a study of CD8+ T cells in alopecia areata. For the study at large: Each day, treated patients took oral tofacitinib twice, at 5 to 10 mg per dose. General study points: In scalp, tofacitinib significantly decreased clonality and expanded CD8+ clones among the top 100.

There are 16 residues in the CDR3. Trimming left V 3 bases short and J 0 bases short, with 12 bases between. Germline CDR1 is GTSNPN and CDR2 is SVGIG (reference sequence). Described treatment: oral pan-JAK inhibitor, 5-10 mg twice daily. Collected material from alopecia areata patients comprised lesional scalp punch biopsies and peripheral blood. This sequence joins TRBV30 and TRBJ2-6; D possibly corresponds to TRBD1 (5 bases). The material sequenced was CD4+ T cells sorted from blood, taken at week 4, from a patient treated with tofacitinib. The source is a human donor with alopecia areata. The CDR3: CAWSQSGHSGANVLTF. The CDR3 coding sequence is TGTGCCTGGAGCCAGTCCGGACACTCTGGGGCCAACGTCCTGACTTTC. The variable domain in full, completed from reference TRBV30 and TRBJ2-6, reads SQTIHQWPATLVQPVGSPLSLECTVEGTSNPNLYWYRQAAGRGLQLLFYSVGIGQISSEVPQNLSASRPQDRQFILSSKKLLLSDSGFYLCAWSQSGHSGANVLTFGAGSRLTVL.